Given below is one T cell receptor (beta chain) in context. No antigen is known for it. An end of the junction differs from the germline gene, which may be a read error. These donors counted as nominally healthy when sampled, but unrecorded immune exposures were likely. This CDR3 spans 15 amino acids. From germline, CDR1 is LNHNV and CDR2 YYDKDF (reference sequence). This record comes from a study of cytomegalovirus exposure and HLA in healthy donors. Study summary: Across 350 to 500 genotyped donors, 65% to 90% landed in the Caucasian-associated ancestry cluster.

Study conclusions and caveats: There were several of the most significant clusters that appeared linked to common viral pathogens in a later analysis.

The PCR contained 60 Vbeta and 13 Jbeta primers. Authors' analysis steps: Approximately 80 million unique TCR beta chains, roughly 11 million of them shared, were counted by a later analysis. Profiling relied on immunoSEQ multiplex PCR, and the TCRdb table lists in-frame clones only, not all of them. D and trimming were read from the DNA, whereas the V and J calls and clone size are those reported in that table. The listing contains about 140,000 clones. Sequenced material: PBMCs. The source of this sequence is a male donor in good health and CMV-seronegative. The chain has TRBV15 and TRBJ2-5, with 12 bases aligning to TRBD2. CDR3 nucleotide sequence: TGTGCCACCAGCAGAGATCGGGCTAGCGGGGGGGTGGTGCACTTC. Translated, it gives CATSRDRASGGVVHF.